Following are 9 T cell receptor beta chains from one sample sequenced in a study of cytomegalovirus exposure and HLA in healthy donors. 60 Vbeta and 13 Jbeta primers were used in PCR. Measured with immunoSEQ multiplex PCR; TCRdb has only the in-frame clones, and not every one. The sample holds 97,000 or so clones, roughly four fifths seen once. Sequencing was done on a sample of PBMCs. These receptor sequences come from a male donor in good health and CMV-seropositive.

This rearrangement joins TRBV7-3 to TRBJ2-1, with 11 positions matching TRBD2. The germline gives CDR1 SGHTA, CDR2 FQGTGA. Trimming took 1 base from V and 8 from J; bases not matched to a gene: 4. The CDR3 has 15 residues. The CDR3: CASSLSSGRADEQFF. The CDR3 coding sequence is TGTGCCAGCAGCTTAAGTAGCGGGAGGGCGGATGAGCAGTTCTTC.

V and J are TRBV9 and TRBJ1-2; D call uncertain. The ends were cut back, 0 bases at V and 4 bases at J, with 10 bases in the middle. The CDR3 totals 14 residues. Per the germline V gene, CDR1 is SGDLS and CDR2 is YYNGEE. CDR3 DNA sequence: TGTGCCAGCAGCGTAGACAGCCGGCCCTATGGCTACACCTTC. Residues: CASSVDSRPYGYTF. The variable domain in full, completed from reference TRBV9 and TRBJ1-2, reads DSGVTQTPKHLITATGQRVTLRCSPRSGDLSVYWYQQSLDQGLQFLIQYYNGEERAKGNILERFSAQQFPDLHSELNLSSLELGDSALYFCASSVDSRPYGYTFGSGTRLTVV.

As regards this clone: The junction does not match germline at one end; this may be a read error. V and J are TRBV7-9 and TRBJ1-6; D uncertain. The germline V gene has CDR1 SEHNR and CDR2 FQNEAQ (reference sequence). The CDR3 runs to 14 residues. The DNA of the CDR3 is TGTGCCAGCAGCCCCATAGAGGCCATTTTCCCCCCCCACTTT. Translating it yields CASSPIEAIFPPHF.

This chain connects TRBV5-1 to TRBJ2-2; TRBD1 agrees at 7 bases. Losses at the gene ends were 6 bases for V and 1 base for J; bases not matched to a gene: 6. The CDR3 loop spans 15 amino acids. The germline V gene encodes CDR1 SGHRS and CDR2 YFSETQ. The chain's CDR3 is CASTLRDRNTGELFF. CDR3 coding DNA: TGCGCCAGCACCCTCCGGGACAGGAACACCGGGGAGCTGTTTTTT.

The CDR3 DNA sequence: TGTGCCAGCAGCTTATGGACAGGGGGCCCGGAGACCCAGTACTTC. Residues: CASSLWTGGPETQYF. This chain joins TRBV13 and TRBJ2-5; 11 bases are shared with TRBD1. CDR1 and CDR2 (germline): PRHDT, FYEKMQ (reference sequence). The V segment lost 2 bases and the J segment 5 bases; nucleotides outside the gene matches: 4. This CDR3 region has 15 residues.

The CDR3 here is CASSLDGGSYEQYF. The CDR3 DNA follows: TGTGCCAGCAGCTTGGACGGGGGCTCCTACGAGCAGTACTTC. This rearrangement joins TRBV5-4 to TRBJ2-7; tentatively, D is TRBD2 (6 bases). Trimming removed 0 bases at V and 0 bases at J, with 7 bases between. Germline loops: CDR1 SGHNT, CDR2 YYREEE (reference sequence). CDR3 length: 14 amino acids.

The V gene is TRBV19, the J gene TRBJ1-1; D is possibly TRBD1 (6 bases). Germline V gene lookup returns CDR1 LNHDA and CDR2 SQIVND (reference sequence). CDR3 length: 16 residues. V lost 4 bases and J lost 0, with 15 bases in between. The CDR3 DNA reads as TGTGCCAGTAGTACCTACTCTACAGGGCTGAACACTGAAGCTTTCTTT. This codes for CASSTYSTGLNTEAFF.

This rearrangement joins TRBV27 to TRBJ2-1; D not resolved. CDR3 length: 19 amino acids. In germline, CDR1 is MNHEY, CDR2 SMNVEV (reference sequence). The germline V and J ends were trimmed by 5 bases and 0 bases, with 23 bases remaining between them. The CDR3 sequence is CASSPRPPVGPNSYNEQFF. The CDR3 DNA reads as TGTGCCAGCAGTCCTCGCCCCCCGGTTGGGCCGAACTCCTACAATGAGCAGTTCTTC.

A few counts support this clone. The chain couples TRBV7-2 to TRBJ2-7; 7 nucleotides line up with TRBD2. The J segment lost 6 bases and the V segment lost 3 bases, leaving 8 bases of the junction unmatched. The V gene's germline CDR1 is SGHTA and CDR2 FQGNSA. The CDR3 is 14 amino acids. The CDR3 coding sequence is TGTGCCAGCAGCTTTTTGGCGGGAGTTGGCGAGCAGTACTTC. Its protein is CASSFLAGVGEQYF.